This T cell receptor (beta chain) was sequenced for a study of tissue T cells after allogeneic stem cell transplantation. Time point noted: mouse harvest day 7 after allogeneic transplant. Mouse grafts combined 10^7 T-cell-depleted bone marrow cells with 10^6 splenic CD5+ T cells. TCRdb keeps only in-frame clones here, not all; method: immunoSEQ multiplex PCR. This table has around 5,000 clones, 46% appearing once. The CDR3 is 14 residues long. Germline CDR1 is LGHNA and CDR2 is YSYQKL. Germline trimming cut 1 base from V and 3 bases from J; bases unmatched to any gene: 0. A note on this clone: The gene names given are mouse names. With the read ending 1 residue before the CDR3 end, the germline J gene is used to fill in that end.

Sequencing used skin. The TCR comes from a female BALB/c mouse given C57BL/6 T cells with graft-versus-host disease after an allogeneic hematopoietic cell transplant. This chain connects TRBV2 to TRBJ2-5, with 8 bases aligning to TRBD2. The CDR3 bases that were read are TGTGCCAGCAGCCAAGGACTGGGGCAAGACACCCAGTAC. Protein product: CASSQGLGQDTQY. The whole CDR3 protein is CASSQGLGQDTQYF.